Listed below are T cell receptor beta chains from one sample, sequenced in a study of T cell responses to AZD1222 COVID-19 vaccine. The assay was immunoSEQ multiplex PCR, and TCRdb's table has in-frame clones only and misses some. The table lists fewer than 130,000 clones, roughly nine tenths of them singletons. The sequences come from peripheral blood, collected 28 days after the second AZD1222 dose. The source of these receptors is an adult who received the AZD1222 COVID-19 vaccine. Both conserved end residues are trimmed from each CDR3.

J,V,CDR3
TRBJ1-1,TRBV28,ASSPRTGGLYTEAF
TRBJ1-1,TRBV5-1,ASSSRQGEEWNTEAF
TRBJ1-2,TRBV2,ASIEGQGAFLNYGYT
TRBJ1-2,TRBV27,ASSLAGQGIRGYT
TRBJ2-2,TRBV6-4,ASSEIDTGELF
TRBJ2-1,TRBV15,ATSRDLPSGRPAYNEQF
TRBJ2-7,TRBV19,ASSIAGQGVYEQY
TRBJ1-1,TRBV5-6,ASSLGPAGEAF
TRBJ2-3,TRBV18,ASSRSRGAGGTDTQY
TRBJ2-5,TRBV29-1,SVGTYNQETQY
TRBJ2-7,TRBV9,ASSGRQGTPYEQY